This TCR beta chain was documented in a study of control samples from healthy donors and cancer patients. Per the germline V gene, CDR1 is SGHNT and CDR2 is YYREEE (reference sequence). V was cut by 2 bases and J by 1 base, with 6 bases left in between. The CDR3 runs to 13 residues. Produced via immunoSEQ multiplex PCR; TCRdb's table is partial and in-frame only. The data contain under 200,000 clones, 91% of them singletons. Specimen: blood. V is TRBV5-4 and J is TRBJ1-1; the D is unclear. The receptor was derived from a woman younger than 45 in good health. The DNA for the CDR3 is TGTGCCAGCAGCTTCAAGGAGAACACTGAAGCTTTCTTT. Protein product: CASSFKENTEAFF.